The rows below give T cell receptor beta chains drawn from one sample of a study of blood T cell repertoires in COVID-19. The data were produced by immunoSEQ multiplex PCR, yet TCRdb's version contains in-frame clones alone and is incomplete. The sample includes 100,000 to 150,000 clones, about two thirds of them seen just once. What was sequenced was peripheral blood. These receptors were taken from a human donor with acute or convalescent COVID-19. The donor label of this sample is uncertain. CDR3s include the opening cysteine and the closing phenylalanine or tryptophan. Each record gives: V gene, clone size, CDR3 length, J gene, D gene, CDR3 DNA, CDR3 protein. D genes are given only for firm matches. Not every row has a clone size; where given, it reads once, few, many or a size class.

v_gene: TRBV5-5
abundance: once
len: 13
j_gene: TRBJ2-5
d_gene: -
CDR3nt: TGTGCCAGCAGCTTTGGGGGCGAAGAGACCCAGTACTTC
CDR3aa: CASSFGGEETQYF

v_gene: TRBV20-1
abundance: -
len: 13
j_gene: TRBJ1-4
d_gene: -
CDR3nt: TGCAGTGCTAGTTCCAGGGGAGGGGAAAAACTGTTTTTT
CDR3aa: CSASSRGGEKLFF

v_gene: TRBV28
abundance: -
len: 15
j_gene: TRBJ1-1
d_gene: TRBD1
CDR3nt: TGTGCCAGCAGTCTCTCAGGGGGCCGGGGCACTGAAGCTTTCTTT
CDR3aa: CASSLSGGRGTEAFF

v_gene: TRBV5-1
abundance: few
len: 17
j_gene: TRBJ1-3
d_gene: TRBD1
CDR3nt: TGCGCCAGCAGCTTGGGTCCCGGGACAGGGATCGGAAACACCATATATTTT
CDR3aa: CASSLGPGTGIGNTIYF

v_gene: TRBV5-1
abundance: few
len: 15
j_gene: TRBJ2-7
d_gene: TRBD2
CDR3nt: TGCGCCAGCAGCTTGGGCCCTAGCGGGGGTTACGAGCAGTACTTC
CDR3aa: CASSLGPSGGYEQYF

v_gene: TRBV6-6
abundance: -
len: 16
j_gene: TRBJ2-2
d_gene: -
CDR3nt: TGTGCCAGCAGTTACTCGAACCGGAGGAACACCGGGGAGCTGTTTTTT
CDR3aa: CASSYSNRRNTGELFF

v_gene: TRBV3-1/TRBV3-2
abundance: -
len: 16
j_gene: TRBJ2-7
d_gene: TRBD1
CDR3nt: TGTGCCAGCAGCCAAGTAGCGACAGGGGGCTCGCACGAGCAGTACTTC
CDR3aa: CASSQVATGGSHEQYF

v_gene: TRBV5-3
abundance: -
len: 17
j_gene: TRBJ1-5
d_gene: TRBD1
CDR3nt: TGTGCCAGAAGCTTATACAGGGGAAAATGGCACAATCAGCCCCAGCATTTT
CDR3aa: CARSLYRGKWHNQPQHF

v_gene: TRBV28
abundance: -
len: 16
j_gene: TRBJ2-7
d_gene: TRBD1
CDR3nt: TGTGCCAGCAGCTCTCCCCGGGACAGGGGGTCCTACGAGCAGTACTTC
CDR3aa: CASSSPRDRGSYEQYF

v_gene: TRBV18
abundance: -
len: 14
j_gene: TRBJ1-5
d_gene: -
CDR3nt: TGTGCCAGCTCACCACTCAGGGATTATCAGCCCCAGCATTTT
CDR3aa: CASSPLRDYQPQHF

v_gene: TRBV5-1
abundance: -
len: 15
j_gene: TRBJ2-5
d_gene: TRBD1
CDR3nt: TGCGCCAGCAGCTCGGGACAGGGGTACCAAGAGACCCAGTACTTC
CDR3aa: CASSSGQGYQETQYF

v_gene: TRBV2
abundance: -
len: 12
j_gene: TRBJ2-1
d_gene: -
CDR3nt: TGTGCCAGCAGTGAATGGACAGATGAGCAGTTCTTC
CDR3aa: CASSEWTDEQFF

v_gene: TRBV27
abundance: -
len: 15
j_gene: TRBJ1-6
d_gene: -
CDR3nt: TGTGCCAGCAGTCGACGGACTGGAAATAATTCACCCCTCCACTTT
CDR3aa: CASSRRTGNNSPLHF

v_gene: TRBV30
abundance: -
len: 15
j_gene: TRBJ1-4
d_gene: TRBD1
CDR3nt: TGTGCCTGGAGTGGGTCCGGGACAGTAAGTGAAAAACTGTTTTTT
CDR3aa: CAWSGSGTVSEKLFF

v_gene: TRBV23-1
abundance: many
len: 17
j_gene: TRBJ1-1
d_gene: -
CDR3nt: TGCGCCAGCAGTCATTCGATCGACATCCCAGCACGGACTGAAGCTTTCTTT
CDR3aa: CASSHSIDIPARTEAFF

v_gene: TRBV6-1
abundance: -
len: 15
j_gene: TRBJ1-6
d_gene: TRBD1
CDR3nt: TGTGCCAGCAGTGAATCTGTCGTTTCGGGACAGCTGATCCACTTT
CDR3aa: CASSESVVSGQLIHF

v_gene: TRBV19
abundance: -
len: 17
j_gene: TRBJ1-5
d_gene: TRBD1
CDR3nt: TGTGCCAGTAGTATAGATCTACAGGGGGGATTCATTCAGCCCCAGCATTTT
CDR3aa: CASSIDLQGGFIQPQHF

v_gene: TRBV5-1
abundance: few
len: 15
j_gene: TRBJ1-1
d_gene: -
CDR3nt: TGCGCCAGCAGCCTTCAGACATCTACGAGCACTGAAGCTTTCTTT
CDR3aa: CASSLQTSTSTEAFF

v_gene: TRBV7-9
abundance: many
len: 15
j_gene: TRBJ1-1
d_gene: -
CDR3nt: TGTGCCAGCAGCTTAGGGATGAACAGGGCCCGTGAAGCTTTCTTT
CDR3aa: CASSLGMNRAREAFF

v_gene: TRBV6-5
abundance: few
len: 13
j_gene: TRBJ2-5
d_gene: -
CDR3nt: TGTGCCAGCAGTTACGCCGGCAGGGAGACCCAGTACTTC
CDR3aa: CASSYAGRETQYF

v_gene: TRBV30
abundance: -
len: 13
j_gene: TRBJ1-3
d_gene: -
CDR3nt: TGTGCCTGGAGTTTGCTAGCAGGAAACACCATATATTTT
CDR3aa: CAWSLLAGNTIYF

v_gene: TRBV2
abundance: once
len: 15
j_gene: TRBJ1-1
d_gene: -
CDR3nt: TGTGCCAGCAGTGAAGACATCGGGGGAAGCACTGAAGCTTTCTTT
CDR3aa: CASSEDIGGSTEAFF

v_gene: TRBV2
abundance: few
len: 14
j_gene: TRBJ2-5
d_gene: -
CDR3nt: TGTGCCAGCCCCAGGGTGGCAGAACAAGAGACCCAGTACTTC
CDR3aa: CASPRVAEQETQYF

v_gene: TRBV5-1
abundance: -
len: 13
j_gene: TRBJ1-2
d_gene: TRBD1
CDR3nt: TGCGCCAGCAGCTGGACAGGGGGCGATGGCTACACCTTC
CDR3aa: CASSWTGGDGYTF

v_gene: TRBV18
abundance: -
len: 16
j_gene: TRBJ2-5
d_gene: -
CDR3nt: TGTGCCAGCTCACCAATTCCACAGGGTAGGAGGGAGACCCAGTACTTC
CDR3aa: CASSPIPQGRRETQYF

v_gene: TRBV5-1
abundance: -
len: 15
j_gene: TRBJ2-2
d_gene: -
CDR3nt: TGCGCCAGCAGCCCACTAGCAGTTGAAACCGGGGAGCTGTTTTTT
CDR3aa: CASSPLAVETGELFF

v_gene: TRBV18
abundance: -
len: 16
j_gene: TRBJ2-7
d_gene: TRBD1
CDR3nt: TGTGCCAGCTCACCGCTACCGGGACAGGGTAGGGACGAGCAGTACTTC
CDR3aa: CASSPLPGQGRDEQYF

v_gene: TRBV5-4
abundance: few
len: 12
j_gene: TRBJ2-5
d_gene: TRBD2
CDR3nt: TGTGCCAGCAGCCCACCAGCGGGGGTCCAGTACTTC
CDR3aa: CASSPPAGVQYF

v_gene: TRBV6-5
abundance: few
len: 13
j_gene: TRBJ1-1
d_gene: -
CDR3nt: TGTGCCAGCAGTTATCGTGTGAACACTGAAGCTTTCTTT
CDR3aa: CASSYRVNTEAFF

v_gene: TRBV2
abundance: -
len: 15
j_gene: TRBJ2-3
d_gene: TRBD1
CDR3nt: TGTGCCAGCAGTGCGTGGACAGGACGCACAGATACGCAGTATTTT
CDR3aa: CASSAWTGRTDTQYF

v_gene: TRBV7-9
abundance: -
len: 15
j_gene: TRBJ2-3
d_gene: -
CDR3nt: TGTGCCAGCAACTTCGGAGGTTCCAGCACAGATACGCAGTATTTT
CDR3aa: CASNFGGSSTDTQYF

v_gene: TRBV18
abundance: -
len: 13
j_gene: TRBJ1-2
d_gene: -
CDR3nt: TGTGCCAGCTCACCACAGGACAGTCAAGGCTACACCTTC
CDR3aa: CASSPQDSQGYTF

v_gene: TRBV19
abundance: -
len: 16
j_gene: TRBJ2-3
d_gene: TRBD2
CDR3nt: TGTGCCAGTAGTACTGGGACTAGCCAAAGCACAGATACGCAGTATTTT
CDR3aa: CASSTGTSQSTDTQYF

v_gene: TRBV7-2
abundance: -
len: 13
j_gene: TRBJ2-5
d_gene: -
CDR3nt: TGTGCCAGCGGTCGATACTCCCAAGAGACCCAGTACTTC
CDR3aa: CASGRYSQETQYF

v_gene: TRBV5-8
abundance: few
len: 14
j_gene: TRBJ2-2
d_gene: -
CDR3nt: TGTGCCAGCAGGAGGGCGGGCAACACCGGGGAGCTGTTTTTT
CDR3aa: CASRRAGNTGELFF

v_gene: TRBV11-2
abundance: -
len: 15
j_gene: TRBJ1-4
d_gene: -
CDR3nt: TGTGCCAGCAGCTTTTACAGGGCAACTAATGAAAAACTGTTTTTT
CDR3aa: CASSFYRATNEKLFF

v_gene: TRBV3-1/TRBV3-2
abundance: many
len: 13
j_gene: TRBJ2-7
d_gene: TRBD1
CDR3nt: TGTGCCAGCAAAGGGACAGGGTTCTACGAGCAGTACTTC
CDR3aa: CASKGTGFYEQYF

v_gene: TRBV6-1
abundance: -
len: 15
j_gene: TRBJ2-3
d_gene: TRBD1
CDR3nt: TGTGCCAGCAGTGAAGACAGGGGGCGAGCAGATACGCAGTATTTT
CDR3aa: CASSEDRGRADTQYF

v_gene: TRBV10-2
abundance: once
len: 13
j_gene: TRBJ1-5
d_gene: TRBD1
CDR3nt: TGCGCCAGCAGTGACAGGGGGCTTCAGCCCCAGCATTTT
CDR3aa: CASSDRGLQPQHF

v_gene: TRBV2
abundance: -
len: 14
j_gene: TRBJ1-5
d_gene: -
CDR3nt: TGTGCCAGCCTAGGACAGTATAGCAATCAGCCCCAGCATTTT
CDR3aa: CASLGQYSNQPQHF

v_gene: TRBV7-9
abundance: once
len: 13
j_gene: TRBJ1-1
d_gene: -
CDR3nt: TGTGCCAGCAGCCTGTTCTGGAACACTGAAGCTTTCTTT
CDR3aa: CASSLFWNTEAFF

v_gene: TRBV5-1
abundance: -
len: 15
j_gene: TRBJ1-5
d_gene: TRBD1
CDR3nt: TGCGCCAGCAGCTACGGACAGGGGCGCAATCAGCCCCAGCATTTT
CDR3aa: CASSYGQGRNQPQHF

v_gene: TRBV30
abundance: -
len: 15
j_gene: TRBJ1-2
d_gene: TRBD1
CDR3nt: TGTGCCTGGAGTGTTCAGGGGGCGCGGAGCTATGGCTACACCTTC
CDR3aa: CAWSVQGARSYGYTF

v_gene: TRBV2
abundance: -
len: 13
j_gene: TRBJ1-5
d_gene: -
CDR3nt: TGTGCCAGCAGGCCCGACAGCGATCAGCCCCAGCATTTT
CDR3aa: CASRPDSDQPQHF

v_gene: TRBV29-1
abundance: few
len: 15
j_gene: TRBJ2-3
d_gene: TRBD2
CDR3nt: TGCAGCGTTTGGACTAGCGGGGAGTTCACAGATACGCAGTATTTT
CDR3aa: CSVWTSGEFTDTQYF

v_gene: TRBV2
abundance: -
len: 14
j_gene: TRBJ1-2
d_gene: -
CDR3nt: TGTGCCAGCATCGACAGTGTATTTAGCTATGGCTACACCTTC
CDR3aa: CASIDSVFSYGYTF

v_gene: TRBV7-9
abundance: -
len: 15
j_gene: TRBJ1-3
d_gene: -
CDR3nt: TGTGCCAGCAGCTTGACAGGCTACTCTGGAAACACCATATATTTT
CDR3aa: CASSLTGYSGNTIYF

v_gene: TRBV4-1
abundance: -
len: 17
j_gene: TRBJ1-1
d_gene: -
CDR3nt: TGCGCCAGCAGCCGGGGGGGGCTGGTTAGGGAGAACACTGAAGCTTTCTTT
CDR3aa: CASSRGGLVRENTEAFF

v_gene: TRBV28
abundance: -
len: 11
j_gene: TRBJ1-2
d_gene: -
CDR3nt: TGTGCCAGTGGGGTAGGGAGTGGCTACACCTTC
CDR3aa: CASGVGSGYTF

v_gene: TRBV5-4
abundance: few
len: 12
j_gene: TRBJ2-1
d_gene: TRBD1
CDR3nt: TGTGCCAGCAGCGCCTACAGGGGTCAGCAGTTCTTC
CDR3aa: CASSAYRGQQFF

v_gene: TRBV4-1
abundance: -
len: 15
j_gene: TRBJ2-2
d_gene: TRBD2
CDR3nt: TGCGCCAGCAGTCTACCTAGCGGGGTCACCGGGGAGCTGTTTTTT
CDR3aa: CASSLPSGVTGELFF

v_gene: TRBV7-9
abundance: -
len: 15
j_gene: TRBJ1-1
d_gene: TRBD1
CDR3nt: TGTGCCAGCAGCCCAGGGGGCGCAGGTCTCACTGAAGCTTTCTTT
CDR3aa: CASSPGGAGLTEAFF

v_gene: TRBV11-2
abundance: -
len: 15
j_gene: TRBJ2-5
d_gene: -
CDR3nt: TGTGCCAGCAGCTTAGCCCGACTAAGCAAGGAGACCCAGTACTTC
CDR3aa: CASSLARLSKETQYF

v_gene: TRBV15
abundance: -
len: 15
j_gene: TRBJ1-6
d_gene: -
CDR3nt: TGTGCCACCAGCAGAGAGGCAGGGTGGGATTCACCCCTCCACTTT
CDR3aa: CATSREAGWDSPLHF

v_gene: TRBV5-8
abundance: -
len: 14
j_gene: TRBJ1-5
d_gene: TRBD1
CDR3nt: TGTGCCAGCAGTAAGACAGGGGAGGGTCAGCCCCAGCATTTT
CDR3aa: CASSKTGEGQPQHF

v_gene: TRBV19
abundance: once
len: 16
j_gene: TRBJ2-5
d_gene: TRBD1
CDR3nt: TGTGCCAGTAGTAGGGGACTCACAGGGGGACCAGAGACCCAGTACTTC
CDR3aa: CASSRGLTGGPETQYF

v_gene: TRBV10-3
abundance: -
len: 15
j_gene: TRBJ2-3
d_gene: -
CDR3nt: TGTGCCATCAGTGAGAAGGCGGGGTCGACAGATACGCAGTATTTT
CDR3aa: CAISEKAGSTDTQYF

v_gene: TRBV28
abundance: once
len: 16
j_gene: TRBJ2-5
d_gene: -
CDR3nt: TGTGCCAGCAGTTTATTCGCAATTTCAGGGAGGGAGACCCAGTACTTC
CDR3aa: CASSLFAISGRETQYF